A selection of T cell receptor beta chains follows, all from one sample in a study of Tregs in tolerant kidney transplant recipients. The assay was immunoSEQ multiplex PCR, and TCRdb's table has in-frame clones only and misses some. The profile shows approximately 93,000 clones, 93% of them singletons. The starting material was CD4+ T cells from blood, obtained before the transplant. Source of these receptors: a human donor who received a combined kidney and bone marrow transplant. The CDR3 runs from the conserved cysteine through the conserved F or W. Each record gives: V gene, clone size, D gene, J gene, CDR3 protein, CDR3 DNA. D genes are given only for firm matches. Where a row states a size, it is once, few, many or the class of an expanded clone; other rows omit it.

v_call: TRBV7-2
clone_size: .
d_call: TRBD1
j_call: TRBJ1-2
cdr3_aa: CASSYGQGMDYGYTF
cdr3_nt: TGTGCCAGCAGCTACGGACAGGGGATGGACTATGGCTACACCTTC

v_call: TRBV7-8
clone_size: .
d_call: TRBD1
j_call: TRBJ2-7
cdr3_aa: CASSLAGTAYEQYF
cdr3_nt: TGTGCCAGCAGCTTGGCCGGGACAGCCTACGAGCAGTACTTC

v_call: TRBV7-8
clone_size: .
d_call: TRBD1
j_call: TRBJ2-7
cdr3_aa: CASSLGTGTYEQYF
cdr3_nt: TGTGCCAGCAGCTTAGGGACAGGAACTTACGAGCAGTACTTC

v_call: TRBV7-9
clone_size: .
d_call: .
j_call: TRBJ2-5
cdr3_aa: CASSRPQGGETQYF
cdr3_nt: TGTGCCAGCAGCCGACCCCAGGGGGGAGAGACCCAGTACTTC

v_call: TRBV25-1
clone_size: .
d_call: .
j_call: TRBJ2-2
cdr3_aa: CASSESSGMSGELFF
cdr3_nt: TGTGCCAGCAGTGAATCGTCCGGGATGTCCGGGGAGCTGTTTTTT

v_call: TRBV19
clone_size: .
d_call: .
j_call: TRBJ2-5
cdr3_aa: CASSQTGQETQYF
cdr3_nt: TGTGCCAGTAGTCAGACAGGACAAGAGACCCAGTACTTC

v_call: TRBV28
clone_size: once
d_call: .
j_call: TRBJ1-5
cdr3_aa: CASNRQGIKPQHF
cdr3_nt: TGTGCCAGCAACCGGCAGGGGATCAAGCCCCAGCATTTT

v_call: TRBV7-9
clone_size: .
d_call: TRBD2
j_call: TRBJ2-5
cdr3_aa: CAGERLAGLGETQYF
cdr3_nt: TGTGCCGGGGAACGACTAGCGGGATTGGGGGAGACCCAGTACTTC

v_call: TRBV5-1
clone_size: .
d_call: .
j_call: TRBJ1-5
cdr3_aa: CASSLYGDQPQHF
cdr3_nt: TGCGCCAGCAGCTTGTACGGGGATCAGCCCCAGCATTTT

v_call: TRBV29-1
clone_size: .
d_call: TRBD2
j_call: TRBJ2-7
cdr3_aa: CSVGSRGSTHEQYF
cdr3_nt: TGCAGCGTTGGATCTCGCGGGAGTACCCACGAGCAGTACTTC

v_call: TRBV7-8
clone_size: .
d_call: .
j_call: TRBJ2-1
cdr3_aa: CASSLRHGIGNEQFF
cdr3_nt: TGTGCCAGCAGCTTGCGACACGGGATTGGCAATGAGCAGTTCTTC

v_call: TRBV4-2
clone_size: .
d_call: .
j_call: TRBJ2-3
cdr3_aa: CASSQPGHSTDTQYF
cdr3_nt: TGTGCCAGCAGCCAACCGGGACATAGCACAGATACGCAGTATTTT

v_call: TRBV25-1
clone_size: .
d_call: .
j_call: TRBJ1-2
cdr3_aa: CASSPREALIRGRGYTF
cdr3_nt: TGTGCCAGCAGTCCCCGGGAGGCACTAATCAGGGGAAGAGGCTACACCTTC

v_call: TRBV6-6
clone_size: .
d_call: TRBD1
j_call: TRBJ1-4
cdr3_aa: CASSYRDREKLFF
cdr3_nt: TGTGCCAGCAGTTACCGGGACAGAGAAAAACTGTTTTTT

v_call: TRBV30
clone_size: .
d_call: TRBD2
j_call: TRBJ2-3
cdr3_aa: CAWSVLSGGGTQYF
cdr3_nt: TGTGCCTGGAGTGTTCTTAGCGGGGGGGGTACGCAGTATTTT

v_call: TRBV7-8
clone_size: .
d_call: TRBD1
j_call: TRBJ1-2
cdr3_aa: CASSLTPGQGRVLYGYTF
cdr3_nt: TGTGCCAGCAGCTTAACCCCGGGACAGGGGCGGGTTTTGTATGGCTACACCTTC

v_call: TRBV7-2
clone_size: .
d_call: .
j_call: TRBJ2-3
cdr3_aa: CASSLAPAGAVDTQYF
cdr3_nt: TGTGCCAGCAGCTTAGCCCCGGCGGGGGCTGTAGATACGCAGTATTTT

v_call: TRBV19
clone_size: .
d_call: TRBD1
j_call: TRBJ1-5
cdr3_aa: CASSTRTGVLNQPQHF
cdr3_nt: TGTGCCAGTAGTACGAGGACAGGTGTACTCAATCAGCCCCAGCATTTT

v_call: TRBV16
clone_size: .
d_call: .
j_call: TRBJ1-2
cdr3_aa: CASSQNSLYYGYTF
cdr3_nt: TGTGCCAGCAGCCAAAACAGCTTGTACTATGGCTACACCTTC

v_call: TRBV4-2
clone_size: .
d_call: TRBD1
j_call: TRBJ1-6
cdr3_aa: CASSQEPPTGWSSYNSPLHF
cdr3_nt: TGTGCCAGCAGCCAAGAGCCACCGACAGGGTGGAGCTCCTATAATTCACCCCTCCACTTT

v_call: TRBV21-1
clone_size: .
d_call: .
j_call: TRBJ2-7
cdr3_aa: CASSTLTYEQYF
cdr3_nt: TGTGCCAGCAGCACCCTTACCTACGAGCAGTACTTC

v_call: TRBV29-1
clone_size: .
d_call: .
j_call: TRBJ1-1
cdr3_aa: CSVVRGAEDTEAFF
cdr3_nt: TGCAGCGTTGTACGGGGGGCGGAGGACACTGAAGCTTTCTTT

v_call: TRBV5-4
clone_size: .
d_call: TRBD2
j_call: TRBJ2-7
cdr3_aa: CASSPGLAGVSYEQYF
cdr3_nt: TGTGCCAGCAGCCCCGGACTAGCGGGGGTGTCCTACGAGCAGTACTTC

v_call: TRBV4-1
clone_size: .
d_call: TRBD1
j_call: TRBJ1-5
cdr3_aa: CASSRVGGQGVQPQHF
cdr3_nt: TGCGCCAGCAGCCGAGTTGGAGGACAGGGGGTGCAGCCCCAGCATTTT

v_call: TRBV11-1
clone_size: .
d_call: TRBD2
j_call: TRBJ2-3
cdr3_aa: CASSTGRLAGTDTQYF
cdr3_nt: TGTGCCAGCAGCACGGGTCGGCTAGCGGGCACAGATACGCAGTATTTT

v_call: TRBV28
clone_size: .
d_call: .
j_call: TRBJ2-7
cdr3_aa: CASSLGGGPSYEQYF
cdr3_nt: TGTGCCAGCAGTTTAGGGGGGGGGCCCTCCTACGAGCAGTACTTC

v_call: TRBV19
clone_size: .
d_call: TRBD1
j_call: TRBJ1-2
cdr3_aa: CASSTTGTVNYGYTF
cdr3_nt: TGTGCCAGTAGTACAACCGGGACAGTCAACTATGGCTACACCTTC

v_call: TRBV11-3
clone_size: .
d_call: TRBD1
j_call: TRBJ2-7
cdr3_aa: CASSPGTGEAYEQYF
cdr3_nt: TGTGCCAGCAGCCCCGGGACAGGGGAAGCCTACGAGCAGTACTTC

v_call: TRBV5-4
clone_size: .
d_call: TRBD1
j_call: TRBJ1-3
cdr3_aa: CASSLDRAGNTIYF
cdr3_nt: TGTGCCAGCAGCCTTGACAGGGCTGGAAACACCATATATTTT

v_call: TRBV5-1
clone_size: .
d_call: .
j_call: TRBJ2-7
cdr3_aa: CASSFTGHEQYF
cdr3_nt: TGCGCCAGCAGCTTTACAGGGCACGAGCAGTACTTC

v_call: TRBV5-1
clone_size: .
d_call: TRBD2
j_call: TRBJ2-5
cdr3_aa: CASSYGLAGMQETQYF
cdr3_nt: TGCGCCAGCAGCTATGGACTAGCGGGCATGCAAGAGACCCAGTACTTC

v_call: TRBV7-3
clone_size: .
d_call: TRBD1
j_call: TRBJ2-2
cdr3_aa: CASREQGAGTGELFF
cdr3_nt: TGTGCCAGCAGGGAACAGGGGGCAGGCACCGGGGAGCTGTTTTTT

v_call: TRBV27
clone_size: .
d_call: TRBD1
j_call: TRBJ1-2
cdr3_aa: CASSSTGASYGYTF
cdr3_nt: TGTGCCAGCAGTTCAACAGGGGCCTCCTATGGCTACACCTTC

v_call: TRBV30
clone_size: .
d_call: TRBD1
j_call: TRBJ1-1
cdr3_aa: CAWRAGGLTEAFF
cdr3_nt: TGTGCCTGGAGGGCAGGGGGATTAACTGAAGCTTTCTTT

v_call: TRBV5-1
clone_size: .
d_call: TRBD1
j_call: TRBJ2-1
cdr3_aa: CASSGGQGSYNEQFF
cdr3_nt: TGCGCCAGCAGCGGAGGACAGGGCTCCTACAATGAGCAGTTCTTC

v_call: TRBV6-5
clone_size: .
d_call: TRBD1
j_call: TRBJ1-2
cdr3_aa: CASSLDRGQGGYTF
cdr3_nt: TGTGCCAGCAGTTTAGACAGGGGGCAAGGAGGCTACACCTTC